What follows are 21 T cell receptor beta chains derived from one specimen sequenced in a study of blood T cells in healthy people across ages. A second about 7 to 12 cycle PCR used barcoded and J-beta primers. TCRdb re-derived calls from the 5' RACE reads in MiXCR, one entry per CDR3 protein. The sample contains around 990,000 distinct CDR3 sequences, around two fifths of which appear only once. The sequencing sample was made of blood. These receptors all come from a man aged 18 to 29 in good health.

J is TRBJ1-5 and V is TRBV15, with D possibly TRBD1 on 5 matching bases. Trimming cost V 0 bases and J 3 bases, with 9 bases left between them. Germline V lookup: CDR1 LNHNV, CDR2 YYDKDF (reference sequence). This CDR3 contains 15 residues. CDR3 residues: CATSRDPGFNQPQHF. Written as DNA, the CDR3 is TGTGCCACCAGCAGAGACCCAGGGTTCAATCAGCCCCAGCATTTT.

This clonotype was detected a few times. The rearrangement uses TRBV12-3 or TRBV12-4 and TRBJ2-5; no reliable D call. This CDR3 spans 15 amino acids. Trimming took off 3 bases at V and 2 bases at J, with 13 bases between the two ends. CDR3 loop: CASSFPGLHQETQYF. In nucleotides, the CDR3 is TGTGCCAGCAGTTTCCCGGGCCTTCATCAAGAGACCCAGTACTTC.

The chain links TRBV7-9 to TRBJ2-4, with no clear D. The DNA end favors TRBJ2-7, so the J call may be wrong. The germline gives CDR1 SEHNR, CDR2 FQNEAQ (reference sequence). The CDR3 is 14 residues long. The chain's CDR3 is CASSLGRSAGEQYF. The CDR3 DNA reads as TGTGCCAGCAGCTTAGGGCGAAGTGCTGGCGAGCAGTACTTC.

V gene TRBV2 combines with J gene TRBJ1-1; TRBD1 agrees at 7 bases. J gave up 0 bases and V 11 bases, and 9 bases lay outside the gene matches. CDR1 and CDR2 from the germline V gene are SNHLY and FYNNEI. This CDR3 contains 14 residues. As DNA, the CDR3 is TGTGCCGCCTACGACAGGGCGGTGAACACTGAAGCTTTCTTT. It is translated as CAAYDRAVNTEAFF.

This clonotype was counted between two and nine times. V is TRBV4-3 and J is TRBJ2-5, with D uncertain. Deletions cut 0 bases from V and 7 bases from J, with 15 bases between. The germline V gene has CDR1 LGHNA and CDR2 YSLEER. The CDR3 covers 15 residues. The CDR3, as DNA: TGCGCCAGCAGCCAAGAAATAGGACCGCCATCGACCCAGTACTTC. Translated, it gives CASSQEIGPPSTQYF.

This clonotype was seen more than once but under ten times. This chain joins TRBV18 and TRBJ2-7; TRBD2 is a possible D gene (7 bases). The CDR3 is 14 residues long. Germline V gene lookup returns CDR1 KGHSH and CDR2 LQKENI. The V end was cut by 4 bases, the J end by 7 bases, with 17 bases between. The CDR3 sequence is CASSLGTQGGEQYF. DNA for the CDR3: TGTGCCAGCTCACTGGGGACACAGGGAGGGGAGCAGTACTTC.

In this sample, this clonotype turned up a few times. This chain connects TRBV20-1 to TRBJ2-1; possible D gene TRBD1, 6 bases. The CDR3 extends over 12 amino acids. The V gene's germline CDR1 is DFQATT and CDR2 SNEGSKA (reference sequence). Trimming removed 3 bases at V and 8 bases at J, with 11 bases between. CDR3 protein: CSASRGYYEQFF. The CDR3 DNA reads TGCAGTGCTAGTAGGGGGTACTATGAGCAGTTCTTC.

This clonotype was observed a few times. V usage is TRBV9 and J usage is TRBJ2-7, with D perhaps matching TRBD1 (6 bases). From germline, CDR1 is SGDLS and CDR2 YYNGEE. V lost 0 bases and J lost 3, with 10 bases in between. The CDR3 runs 14 residues. The CDR3 protein is CASSVALGGYEQYF. CDR3 nucleotides: TGTGCCAGCAGCGTAGCTTTAGGGGGCTACGAGCAGTACTTC.

V is TRBV27 and J is TRBJ2-7, with unresolved D. The CDR3 has 13 residues. Germline V gene lookup returns CDR1 MNHEY and CDR2 SMNVEV (reference sequence). The V and J ends lost 6 bases and 0 bases respectively, with 9 bases between them. The CDR3, as DNA: TGTGCCAGCAGGGCCGGACCCTCCTACGAGCAGTACTTC. It yields the protein CASRAGPSYEQYF.

The chain employs TRBV6-2 or TRBV6-3 and TRBJ1-2; D is undetermined. Germline CDR1 is MNHEY and CDR2 is SVGEGT. The V end was cut by 5 bases, the J end by 8 bases, with 12 bases between. The CDR3 consists of 12 residues. CDR3 sequence reads: CASSRNYEGYTF. CDR3 nucleotides: TGTGCCAGCAGTCGAAATTATGAAGGCTACACCTTC.

The rearrangement uses TRBV12-3 or TRBV12-4 and TRBJ1-1; perhaps TRBD1 as D (5 bases). This CDR3 region has 15 residues. The V gene lost 5 bases and the J gene lost 5 bases, with 18 bases spanning the gap. CDR3: CASSPPWQEGTEAFF. The CDR3 region has the DNA TGTGCCAGCAGTCCCCCTTGGCAGGAGGGGACTGAAGCTTTCTTT.

The V call is TRBV20-1, the J call TRBJ2-7; unclear D gene. This CDR3 region has 13 residues. Germline V CDR1 and CDR2: DFQATT, SNEGSKA (reference sequence). V gave up 1 base and J gave up 2 bases, with 9 bases separating them. CDR3 residues: CSARVSRTYEQYF. The CDR3 DNA is TGCAGTGCTAGAGTATCCAGGACCTACGAGCAGTACTTC.

This clonotype was observed a few times. This chain connects TRBV5-1 to TRBJ2-2, with D unclear. Germline-derived CDR1 and CDR2 are SGHRS and YFSETQ. The CDR3 contains 15 residues. Trimming cost V 0 bases and J 0 bases, with 6 bases left between them. CDR3 bases: TGCGCCAGCAGCTTGGGACGGCCGAACACCGGGGAGCTGTTTTTT. Translated: CASSLGRPNTGELFF.

This clonotype was observed a handful of times. The V gene is TRBV5-1, the J gene TRBJ1-1; D unclear. This CDR3 has 15 residues. CDR1 is SGHRS and CDR2 is YFSETQ in the germline V gene. V was shortened by 0 bases and J by 1 base, with 10 bases between the two germline ends. The CDR3 is CASSLEIPPNTEAFF. As DNA, the CDR3 is TGCGCCAGCAGCTTGGAGATCCCCCCGAACACTGAAGCTTTCTTT.

The V and J genes are TRBV7-9 and TRBJ2-7; D uncertain. This CDR3 spans 15 amino acids. The germline CDR1 and CDR2 sequences are SEHNR and FQNEAQ (reference sequence). Trimming took 1 base from V and 3 from J, leaving 13 bases between them. The CDR3 sequence: CASSLVGEKNYEQYF. The CDR3 DNA follows: TGTGCCAGCAGCTTAGTAGGCGAGAAAAACTACGAGCAGTACTTC.

The V gene is TRBV7-9, the J gene TRBJ2-1; a possible D gene is TRBD1 (6 bases). V lost 5 bases and J lost 9, with 14 bases in between. The CDR3 totals 13 residues. Germline V gene data show CDR1 as SEHNR and CDR2 as FQNEAQ (reference sequence). CDR3 in DNA: TGTGCCAGCAGCACACAGGGAGTCGCTGAGCAGTTCTTC. Its translation is CASSTQGVAEQFF.

This clonotype was seen more than once but under ten times. The chain employs TRBV6-6 and TRBJ2-5; D gene ambiguous. This CDR3 contains 14 residues. Germline values: CDR1 MNHNY, CDR2 SVGAGI (reference sequence). The germline V and J ends were trimmed by 0 bases and 4 bases, with 9 bases remaining between them. CDR3 DNA: TGTGCCAGCAGTTACTCAGCAGTTACAGAGACCCAGTACTTC. This gives the protein CASSYSAVTETQYF.

Written as DNA, the CDR3 is TGTGCCGTCAACCAGGGAGGCTACAATGAGCAGTTCTTC. Its translation is CAVNQGGYNEQFF. V usage is TRBV10-3 and J usage is TRBJ2-1; a weak D match, TRBD2 (6 bases). The CDR3 is 13 residues long. V was pared by 11 bases and J by 3 bases, with 14 bases between. Germline CDR1 ENHRY, CDR2 SYGVKD.

A few counts support this clonotype. This chain joins TRBV27 and TRBJ1-2; D is uncertain. The germline gives CDR1 MNHEY, CDR2 SMNVEV (reference sequence). Trimming removed 8 bases at V and 5 bases at J, with 21 bases between. This CDR3 has 15 amino acids. The CDR3, as DNA: TGTGCCAGCGCTCCGCGAGTGAGGAGGGATTATGGCTACACCTTC. This sequence encodes CASAPRVRRDYGYTF.

V usage is TRBV5-1 and J usage is TRBJ1-1; TRBD1 is a possible D gene (5 bases). The CDR3 length is 14 residues. The V and J ends lost 2 bases and 3 bases respectively, with 11 bases between them. Per the germline V gene, CDR1 is SGHRS and CDR2 is YFSETQ. CDR3 bases: TGCGCCAGCAGCTTCCGGCAGGGTGACACTGAAGCTTTCTTT. This gives the protein CASSFRQGDTEAFF. The entire variable domain, with the rest obtained from reference TRBV5-1 and TRBJ1-1, is as follows: KAGVTQTPRYLIKTRGQQVTLSCSPISGHRSVSWYQQTPGQGLQFLFEYFSETQRNKGNFPGRFSGRQFSNSRSEMNVSTLELGDSALYLCASSFRQGDTEAFFGQGTRLTVV.

This clonotype was counted between two and nine times. This chain joins TRBV7-2 and TRBJ1-2, with 10 positions matching TRBD1. CDR1 SGHTA and CDR2 FQGNSA come from the germline V gene. With V trimmed by 5 bases and J by 3 bases, 9 bases remained unmatched. The CDR3 covers 16 residues. This CDR3 is CASSPPDRGGYYGYTF. The CDR3 DNA follows: TGTGCCAGCAGCCCACCGGACAGGGGGGGATACTATGGCTACACCTTC.